Below, 7 T cell receptor beta chains from the same sample are listed, as sequenced in a study of blood T cell repertoires in COVID-19. Libraries were prepared by immunoSEQ multiplex PCR; TCRdb keeps only in-frame clonotypes and omits some of them. The top ten hold 8.5% to 12% of the sample, which has a few hundred thousand clones, more than 75% seen once. Input material: PBMCs or T cells enriched from blood (not recorded which). The source of these receptors is a woman aged 18-30 years who had recovered from COVID-19.

This chain uses TRBV7-6 with TRBJ2-5; no firm D call. CDR1 and CDR2 from the germline V gene are SGHVS and FNYEAQ. This CDR3 contains 16 residues. V was cut by 3 bases and J by 1 base, with 15 bases left in between. Written as DNA, the CDR3 is TGTGCCAGCAGCTTTGAGCTTCCGGGTTTCCAAGAGACCCAGTACTTC. As protein: CASSFELPGFQETQYF.

This chain uses TRBV18 with TRBJ1-6, with D possibly TRBD1 on 5 matching bases. This CDR3 is built from 14 residues. V was shortened by 3 bases and J by 5 bases, with 8 bases between the two germline ends. Per germline, CDR1 KGHSH and CDR2 LQKENI. The CDR3 DNA sequence: TGTGCCAGCTCACCGTCCAGGGATAATTCACCCCTCCACTTT. It translates to CASSPSRDNSPLHF. Looking up the rest from reference TRBV18 and TRBJ1-6 gives the full variable domain: NAGVMQNPRHLVRRRGQEARLRCSPMKGHSHVYWYRQLPEEGLKFMVYLQKENIIDESGMPKERFSAEFPKEGPSILRIQQVVRGDSAAYFCASSPSRDNSPLHFGNGTRLTVT.

Comment on this clone: Other DNA sequences within the sample encode an identical CDR3. This sequence joins TRBV9 and TRBJ2-7, with 7 nucleotides matching TRBD1. Germline values: CDR1 SGDLS, CDR2 YYNGEE. The CDR3 length is 15 residues. The J segment lost 0 bases and the V segment lost 0 bases, leaving 3 bases of the junction unmatched. The CDR3 reads CASSVGQGISYEQYF. In DNA form, the CDR3 reads TGTGCCAGCAGCGTAGGACAGGGTATCTCCTACGAGCAGTACTTC.

J is TRBJ2-5 and V is TRBV11-2; tentative D call: TRBD2 (6 bases). The germline V and J ends were trimmed by 4 bases and 4 bases, with 13 bases remaining between them. The CDR3 spans 14 residues. Germline values: CDR1 SGHAT, CDR2 FQNNGV. The CDR3 DNA sequence: TGTGCCAGCAGCTCGCGGGTCGGGGGAGAGACCCAGTACTTC. Its translation: CASSSRVGGETQYF.

The CDR3 reads CASSPIRDRGPRYGYTF. The CDR3 nucleotides read TGTGCCAGCAGCCCAATCCGGGACAGGGGGCCACGCTATGGCTACACCTTC. The chain is built from TRBV21-1 and TRBJ1-2; the table gives TRBD1 as D, unverified against the DNA. TRBV21-1 is given as a pseudogene. The CDR3 spans 17 residues.

The chain joins TRBV12-5 to TRBJ2-1, with TRBD2 matching over 8 bases. The CDR3 covers 17 residues. Germline assignment: CDR1 LGHNT and CDR2 FRNRAP. Losses at the gene ends were 2 bases for V and 6 bases for J; bases not matched to a gene: 12. CDR3 in amino acids: CASGLRAGVEFGNEQFF. CDR3 in DNA: TGTGCTAGTGGTTTGAGAGCGGGGGTCGAATTCGGCAATGAGCAGTTCTTC.

This chain links TRBV12-3 or TRBV12-4 with TRBJ1-2; the D is unclear. The V gene lost 3 bases and the J gene lost 2 bases, with 7 bases spanning the gap. The CDR3 covers 13 residues. For the CDR3, the DNA is TGTGCCAGCAGTTTGGAGGAGAACTATGGCTACACCTTC. Translated, it gives CASSLEENYGYTF.